These 2 T cell receptor beta chains were sequenced from one sample in a study of cytomegalovirus exposure and HLA in healthy donors. Primers: 60 Vbeta forward and 13 Jbeta reverse. The protocol was immunoSEQ multiplex PCR, while the TCRdb copy is restricted to in-frame clones and leaves out a portion. The sample shows around 100,000 clones, 63% of them seen only once. Sample: PBMCs. All receptors come from a human donor in good health.

The rearrangement links TRBV28 to TRBJ1-1; a weak D match, TRBD1 (6 bases). The CDR3 extends over 12 amino acids. Germline V gene data show CDR1 as MDHEN and CDR2 as SYDVKM. Here the CDR3 reads CSSGGPGTEAFF. DNA of the CDR3: TGTTCCTCGGGGGGGCCTGGCACTGAAGCTTTCTTT.

The CDR3 region is CASSLAGGGYGYTF. CDR3 DNA sequence: TGTGCCAGCAGCCTAGCGGGGGGTGGCTATGGCTACACCTTC. V and J are TRBV11-2 and TRBJ1-2; TRBD1 is a possible D gene (5 bases). V was trimmed by 5 bases and J by 4 bases, leaving 14 bases between them. The CDR3 has 14 amino acids. Germline lookup yields CDR1 SGHAT and CDR2 FQNNGV.